Listed below are T cell receptor beta chains from one sample, sequenced in a study of shared clonotypes between healthy human individuals. TCRdb's table, derived via immunoSEQ multiplex PCR, lists solely in-frame clones and lacks some. This table holds about 2.4 million clones, 80% to 95% found once. Sequencing was done on a sample of naive CD4+ T cells from PBMCs. The origin of the receptors is a man younger than 35 in good health. Some clones in this sample may be carry-over from other donors' samples. The CDR3 runs from the conserved cysteine through the conserved F or W. The D gene is left open where the match is weak. Clone size appears in some rows only: once, few, many, or a class for an expanded clone.

d_gene	v_gene	j_gene	abundance	CDR3aa	CDR3nt
TRBD1	TRBV2	TRBJ1-5	-	CASRKTGGSNQPQHF	TGTGCCAGCAGAAAGACAGGGGGAAGCAATCAGCCCCAGCATTTT
TRBD1	TRBV5-4	TRBJ1-6	-	CASRNSTGGNSPLHF	TGTGCCAGCAGGAATTCGACAGGGGGTAATTCACCCCTCCACTTT
-	TRBV18	TRBJ1-3	-	CASSPDSSSGNTIYF	TGTGCCAGCTCACCGGACAGCAGCTCTGGAAACACCATATATTTT
-	TRBV19	TRBJ1-3	-	CASKILSGNTIYF	TGTGCCAGTAAAATACTCTCTGGAAACACCATATATTTT
TRBD2	TRBV7-3	TRBJ2-5	-	CASSLWGREETQYF	TGTGCCAGCAGCTTATGGGGGAGGGAGGAGACCCAGTACTTC
-	TRBV5-1	TRBJ2-5	-	CASLGTSQETQYF	TGCGCCAGCCTCGGGACTTCCCAAGAGACCCAGTACTTC
-	TRBV6-7	TRBJ1-2	-	CASSTRAVPNYGYTF	TGTGCCAGCAGTACCCGGGCAGTACCTAACTATGGCTACACCTTC
-	TRBV28	TRBJ2-1	-	CASTSAGQIKFF	TGTGCCAGCACGAGTGCGGGACAGATCAAGTTCTTC
TRBD2	TRBV19	TRBJ2-3	-	CASSIREVTDTQYF	TGTGCCAGTAGTATACGGGAGGTCACAGATACGCAGTATTTT
-	TRBV28	TRBJ2-5	-	CASSTPGQAQETQYF	TGTGCCAGCAGCACCCCCGGGCAGGCCCAAGAGACCCAGTACTTC
TRBD1	TRBV5-1	TRBJ2-7	once	CASRLPGTGHSYEQYF	TGCGCCAGCCGACTTCCCGGGACAGGGCACTCCTACGAGCAGTACTTC
TRBD1	TRBV2	TRBJ2-1	-	CASRDTGGYNEQFF	TGTGCCAGCAGAGATACAGGGGGCTACAATGAGCAGTTCTTC
-	TRBV27	TRBJ2-7	-	CASSSERGQDGSYEQYF	TGTGCCAGCAGCTCTGAACGGGGCCAGGACGGATCCTACGAGCAGTACTTC
TRBD1	TRBV7-2	TRBJ1-5	-	CASSLSGGNNQPQHF	TGTGCCAGCAGCTTATCAGGGGGAAACAATCAGCCCCAGCATTTT
-	TRBV28	TRBJ2-7	-	CASTTRWGASYEQYF	TGTGCCAGCACCACACGCTGGGGGGCGTCCTACGAGCAGTACTTC
-	TRBV10-3	TRBJ2-5	-	CAISAPDREGETQYF	TGTGCCATCAGTGCTCCCGACAGGGAGGGAGAGACCCAGTACTTC
-	TRBV9	TRBJ2-3	-	CASSGDSTDTQYF	TGTGCCAGCAGCGGGGACAGCACAGATACGCAGTATTTT
-	TRBV5-4	TRBJ1-1	once	CASSSAKRDRLNTEAFF	TGTGCCAGCAGCTCAGCCAAACGCGACAGATTGAACACTGAAGCTTTCTTT
-	TRBV19	TRBJ1-5	once	CASSRGRESNQPQHF	TGTGCCAGTAGTAGGGGACGGGAGAGCAATCAGCCCCAGCATTTT
-	TRBV28	TRBJ2-3	-	CASSLYHRGTDTQYF	TGTGCCAGCAGTTTATACCACAGGGGCACAGATACGCAGTATTTT
TRBD1	TRBV7-6	TRBJ1-1	-	CASSGRTGGAAEAFF	TGTGCCAGCAGCGGACGGACAGGAGGGGCGGCTGAAGCTTTCTTT
-	TRBV18	TRBJ2-2	-	CASSPRGMGTGELFF	TGTGCCAGCTCACCACGGGGAATGGGGACCGGGGAGCTGTTTTTT
TRBD1	TRBV6-4	TRBJ1-4	once	CASPGQGREKLFF	TGTGCCAGCCCCGGACAGGGACGAGAAAAACTGTTTTTT
-	TRBV11-2	TRBJ2-4	-	CASSSSRHLAKNIQYF	TGTGCCAGCAGCTCCTCACGACACTTAGCCAAAAACATTCAGTACTTC
-	TRBV19	TRBJ1-3	once	CASSVRLVSGNTIYF	TGTGCCAGTTCCGTGAGACTCGTCTCTGGAAACACCATATATTTT
-	TRBV5-4	TRBJ1-3	-	CASTPGGGFSGNTIYF	TGTGCCAGCACCCCTGGGGGGGGATTCTCTGGAAACACCATATATTTT
-	TRBV11-2	TRBJ2-2	-	CASSFWAGSNTGELFF	TGTGCCAGCAGCTTTTGGGCAGGCTCGAACACCGGGGAGCTGTTTTTT
-	TRBV5-5	TRBJ1-5	-	CASSLEGRVSNQPQHF	TGTGCCAGCAGCTTGGAGGGTAGGGTCTCCAATCAGCCCCAGCATTTT
-	TRBV29-1	TRBJ2-7	-	CSVAEDYNYEQYF	TGCAGCGTTGCAGAGGACTATAACTACGAGCAGTACTTC
-	TRBV6-1	TRBJ2-3	-	CASSDTGTGTDTQYF	TGTGCCAGCAGTGACACGGGAACGGGCACAGATACGCAGTATTTT
-	TRBV7-3	TRBJ1-2	-	CASSLTPGVSYTF	TGTGCCAGCAGCCTCACGCCGGGGGTCTCGTACACCTTC
-	TRBV29-1	TRBJ2-5	-	CSVGPKYQETQYF	TGCAGCGTTGGGCCCAAGTACCAAGAGACCCAGTACTTC
-	TRBV28	TRBJ2-7	-	CASSPTGSGLYEQYF	TGTGCCAGCAGTCCAACGGGGTCGGGCCTCTACGAGCAGTACTTC
-	TRBV28	TRBJ2-7	-	CASSLRRLYEQYF	TGTGCCAGCAGTTTACGTCGTCTCTACGAGCAGTACTTC
TRBD1	TRBV6-1	TRBJ2-7	-	CASTPQGVVLYEQYF	TGTGCCAGCACTCCCCAGGGGGTGGTGCTGTACGAGCAGTACTTC
-	TRBV5-1	TRBJ1-1	-	CASSLGKIGPNTEAFF	TGCGCCAGCAGCTTGGGCAAAATAGGGCCGAACACTGAAGCTTTCTTT
-	TRBV6-6	TRBJ1-2	-	CASSPRNNYGYTF	TGTGCCAGCAGCCCCAGGAATAACTATGGCTACACCTTC
-	TRBV7-3	TRBJ2-1	-	CASSPRTDLSSYNEQFF	TGTGCCAGCAGCCCAAGGACGGACCTCAGCTCCTACAATGAGCAGTTCTTC
-	TRBV6-1	TRBJ1-4	-	CASSEYRVGGEKLFF	TGTGCCAGCAGTGAATACAGAGTAGGGGGTGAAAAACTGTTTTTT
TRBD2	TRBV10-2	TRBJ2-5	-	CASSAGLAGQYEETQYF	TGCGCCAGCAGTGCGGGACTAGCGGGACAATACGAAGAGACCCAGTACTTC
-	TRBV18	TRBJ2-3	-	CASSLFPGPSVAGTDTQYF	TGTGCCAGCTCGCTCTTCCCGGGACCTTCCGTAGCCGGCACAGATACGCAGTATTTT
-	TRBV7-2	TRBJ2-5	-	CASSPELGDETQYF	TGTGCCAGCAGCCCCGAGCTTGGGGATGAGACCCAGTACTTC
-	TRBV10-3	TRBJ2-6	-	CAISEYGTTGANVLTF	TGTGCCATCAGTGAGTACGGAACAACTGGGGCCAACGTCCTGACTTTC
TRBD1	TRBV29-1	TRBJ2-5	-	CSVARDRGSETQYF	TGCAGCGTTGCCCGGGACAGGGGTTCAGAGACCCAGTACTTC